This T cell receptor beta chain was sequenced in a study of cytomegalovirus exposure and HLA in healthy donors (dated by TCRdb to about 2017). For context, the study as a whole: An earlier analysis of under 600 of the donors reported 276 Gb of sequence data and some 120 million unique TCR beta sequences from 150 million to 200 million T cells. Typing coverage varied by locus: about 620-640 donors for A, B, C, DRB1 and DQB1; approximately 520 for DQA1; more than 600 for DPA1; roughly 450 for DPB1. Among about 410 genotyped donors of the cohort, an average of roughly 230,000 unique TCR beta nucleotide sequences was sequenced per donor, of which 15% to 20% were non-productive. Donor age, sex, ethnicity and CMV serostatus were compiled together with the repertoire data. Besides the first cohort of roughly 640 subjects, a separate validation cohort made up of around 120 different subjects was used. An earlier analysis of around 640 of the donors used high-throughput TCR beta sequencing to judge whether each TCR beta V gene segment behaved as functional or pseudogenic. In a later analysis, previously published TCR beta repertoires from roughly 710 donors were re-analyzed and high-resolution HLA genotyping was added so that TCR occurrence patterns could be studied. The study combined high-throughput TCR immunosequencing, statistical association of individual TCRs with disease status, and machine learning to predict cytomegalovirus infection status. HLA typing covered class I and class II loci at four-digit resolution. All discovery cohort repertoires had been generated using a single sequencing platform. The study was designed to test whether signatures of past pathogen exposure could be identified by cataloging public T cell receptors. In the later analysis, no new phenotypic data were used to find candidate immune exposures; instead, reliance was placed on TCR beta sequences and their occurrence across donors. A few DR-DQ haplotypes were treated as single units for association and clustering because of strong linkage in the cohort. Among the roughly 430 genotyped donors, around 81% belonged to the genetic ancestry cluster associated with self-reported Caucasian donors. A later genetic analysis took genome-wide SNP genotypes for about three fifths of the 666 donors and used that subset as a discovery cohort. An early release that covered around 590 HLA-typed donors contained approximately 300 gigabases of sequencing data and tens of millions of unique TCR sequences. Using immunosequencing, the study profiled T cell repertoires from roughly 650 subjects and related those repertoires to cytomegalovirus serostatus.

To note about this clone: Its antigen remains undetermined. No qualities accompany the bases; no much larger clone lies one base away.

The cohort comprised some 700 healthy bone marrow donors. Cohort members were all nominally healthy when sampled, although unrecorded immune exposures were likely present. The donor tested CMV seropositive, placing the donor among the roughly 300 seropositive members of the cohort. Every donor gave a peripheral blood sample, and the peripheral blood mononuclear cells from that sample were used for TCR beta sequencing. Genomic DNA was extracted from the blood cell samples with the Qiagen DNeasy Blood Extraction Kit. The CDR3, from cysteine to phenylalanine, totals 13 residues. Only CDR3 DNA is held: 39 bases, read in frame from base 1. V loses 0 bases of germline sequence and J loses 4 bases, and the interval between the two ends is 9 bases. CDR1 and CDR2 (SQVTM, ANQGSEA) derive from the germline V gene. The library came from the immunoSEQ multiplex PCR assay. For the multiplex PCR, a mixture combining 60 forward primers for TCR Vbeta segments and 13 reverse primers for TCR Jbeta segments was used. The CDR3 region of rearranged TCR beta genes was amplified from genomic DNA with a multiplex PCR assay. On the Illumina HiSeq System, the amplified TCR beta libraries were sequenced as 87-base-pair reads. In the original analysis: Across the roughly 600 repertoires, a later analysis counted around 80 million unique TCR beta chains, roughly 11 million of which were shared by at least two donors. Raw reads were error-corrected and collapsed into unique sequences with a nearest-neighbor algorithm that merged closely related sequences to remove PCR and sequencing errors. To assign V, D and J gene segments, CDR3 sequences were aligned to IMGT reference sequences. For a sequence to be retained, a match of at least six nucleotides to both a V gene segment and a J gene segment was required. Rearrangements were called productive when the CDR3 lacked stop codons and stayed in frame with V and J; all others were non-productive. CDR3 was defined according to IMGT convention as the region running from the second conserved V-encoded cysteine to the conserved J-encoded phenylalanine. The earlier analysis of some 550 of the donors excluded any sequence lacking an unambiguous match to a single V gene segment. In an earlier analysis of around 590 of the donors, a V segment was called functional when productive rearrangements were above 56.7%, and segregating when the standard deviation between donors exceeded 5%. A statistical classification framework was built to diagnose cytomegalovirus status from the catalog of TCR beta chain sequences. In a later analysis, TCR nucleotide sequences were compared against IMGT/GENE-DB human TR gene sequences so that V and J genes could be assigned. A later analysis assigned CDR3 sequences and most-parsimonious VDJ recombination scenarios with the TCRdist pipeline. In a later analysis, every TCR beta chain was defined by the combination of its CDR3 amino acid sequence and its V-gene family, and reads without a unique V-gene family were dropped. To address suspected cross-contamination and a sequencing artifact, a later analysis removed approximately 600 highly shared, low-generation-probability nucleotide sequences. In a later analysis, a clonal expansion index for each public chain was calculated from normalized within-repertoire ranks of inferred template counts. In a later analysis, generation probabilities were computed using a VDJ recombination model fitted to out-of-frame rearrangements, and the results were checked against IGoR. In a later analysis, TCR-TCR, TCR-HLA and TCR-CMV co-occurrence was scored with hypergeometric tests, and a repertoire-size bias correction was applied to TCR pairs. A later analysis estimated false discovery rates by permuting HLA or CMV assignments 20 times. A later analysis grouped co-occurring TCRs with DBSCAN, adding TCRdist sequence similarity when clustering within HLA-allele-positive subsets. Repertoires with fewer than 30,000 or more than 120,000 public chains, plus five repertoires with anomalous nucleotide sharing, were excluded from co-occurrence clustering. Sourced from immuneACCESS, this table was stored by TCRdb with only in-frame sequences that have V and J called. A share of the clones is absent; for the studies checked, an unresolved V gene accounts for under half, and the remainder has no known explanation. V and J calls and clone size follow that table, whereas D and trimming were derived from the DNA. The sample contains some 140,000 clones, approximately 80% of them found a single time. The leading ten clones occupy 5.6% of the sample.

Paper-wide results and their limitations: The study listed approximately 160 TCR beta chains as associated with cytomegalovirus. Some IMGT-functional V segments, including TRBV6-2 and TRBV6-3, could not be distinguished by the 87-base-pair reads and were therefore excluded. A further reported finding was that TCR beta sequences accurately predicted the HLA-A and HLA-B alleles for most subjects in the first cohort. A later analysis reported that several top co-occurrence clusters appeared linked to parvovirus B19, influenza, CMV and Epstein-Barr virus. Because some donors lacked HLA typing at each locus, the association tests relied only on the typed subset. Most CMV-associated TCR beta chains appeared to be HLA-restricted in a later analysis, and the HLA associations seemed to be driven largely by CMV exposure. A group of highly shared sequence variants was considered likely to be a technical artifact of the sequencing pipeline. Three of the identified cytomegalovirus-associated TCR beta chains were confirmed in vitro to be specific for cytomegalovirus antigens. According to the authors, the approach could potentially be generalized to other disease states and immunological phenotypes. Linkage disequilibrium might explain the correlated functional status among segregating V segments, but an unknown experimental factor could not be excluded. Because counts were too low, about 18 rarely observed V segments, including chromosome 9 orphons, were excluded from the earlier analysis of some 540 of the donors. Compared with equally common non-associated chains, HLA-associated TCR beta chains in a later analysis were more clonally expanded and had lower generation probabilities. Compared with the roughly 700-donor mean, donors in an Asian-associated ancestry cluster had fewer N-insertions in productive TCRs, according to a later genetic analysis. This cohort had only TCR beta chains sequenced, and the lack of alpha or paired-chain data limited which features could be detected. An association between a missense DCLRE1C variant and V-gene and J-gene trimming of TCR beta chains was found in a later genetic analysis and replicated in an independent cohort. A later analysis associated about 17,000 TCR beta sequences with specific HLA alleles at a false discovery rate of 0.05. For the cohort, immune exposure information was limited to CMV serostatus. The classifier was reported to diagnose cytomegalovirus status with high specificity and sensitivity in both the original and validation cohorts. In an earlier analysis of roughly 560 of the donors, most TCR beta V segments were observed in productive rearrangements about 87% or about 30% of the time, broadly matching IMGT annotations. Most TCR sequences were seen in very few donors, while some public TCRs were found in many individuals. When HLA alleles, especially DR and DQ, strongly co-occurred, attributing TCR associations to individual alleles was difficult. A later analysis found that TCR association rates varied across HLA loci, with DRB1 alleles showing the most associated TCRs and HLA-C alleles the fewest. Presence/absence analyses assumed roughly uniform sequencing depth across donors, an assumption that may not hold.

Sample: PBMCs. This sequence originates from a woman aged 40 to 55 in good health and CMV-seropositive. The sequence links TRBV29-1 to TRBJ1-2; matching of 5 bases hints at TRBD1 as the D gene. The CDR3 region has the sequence CSVEEQARYGYTF. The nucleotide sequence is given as TGCAGCGTTGAAGAACAGGCTCGCTATGGCTACACCTTC.